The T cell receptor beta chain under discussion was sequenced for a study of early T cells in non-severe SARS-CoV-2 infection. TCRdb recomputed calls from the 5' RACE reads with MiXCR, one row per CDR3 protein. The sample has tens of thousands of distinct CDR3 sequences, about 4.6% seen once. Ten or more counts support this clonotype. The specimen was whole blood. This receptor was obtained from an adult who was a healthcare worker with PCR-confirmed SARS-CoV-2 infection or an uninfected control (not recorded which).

CDR3: CASSVEAGDDYGYTF. The DNA for the CDR3 is TGTGCCAGCAGCGTAGAGGCAGGCGATGACTATGGCTACACCTTC. The J gene is TRBJ1-2, the V gene TRBV9; D is undetermined. The germline gives CDR1 SGDLS, CDR2 YYNGEE. V was cut by 0 bases and J by 3 bases, with 12 bases left in between. The CDR3 runs 15 residues.